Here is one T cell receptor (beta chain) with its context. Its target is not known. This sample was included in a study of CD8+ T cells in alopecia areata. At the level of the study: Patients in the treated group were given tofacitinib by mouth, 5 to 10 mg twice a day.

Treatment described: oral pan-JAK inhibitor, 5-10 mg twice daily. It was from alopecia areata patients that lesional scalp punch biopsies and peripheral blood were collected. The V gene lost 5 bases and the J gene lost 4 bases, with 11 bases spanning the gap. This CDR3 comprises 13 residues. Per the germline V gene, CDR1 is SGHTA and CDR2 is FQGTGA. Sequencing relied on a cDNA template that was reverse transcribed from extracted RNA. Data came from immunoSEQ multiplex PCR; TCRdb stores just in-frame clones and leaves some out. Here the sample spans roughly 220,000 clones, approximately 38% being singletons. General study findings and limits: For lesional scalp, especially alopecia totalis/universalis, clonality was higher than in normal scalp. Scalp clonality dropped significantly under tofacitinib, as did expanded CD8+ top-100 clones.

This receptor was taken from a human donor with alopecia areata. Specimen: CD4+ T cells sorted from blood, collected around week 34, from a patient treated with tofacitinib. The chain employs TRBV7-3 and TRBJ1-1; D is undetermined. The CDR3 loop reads CASSDSGFTEAFF. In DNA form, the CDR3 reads TGTGCCAGCAGCGATAGTGGGTTCACTGAAGCTTTCTTT.